This TCR beta chain was obtained from a study of blood T cell repertoires in COVID-19. Recruitment covered about two dozen US areas and drew participants whose ages spanned roughly 18 to 89 years. Cohort placement rested on clinical history that participants reported themselves. Per the germline V gene, CDR1 is SEHNR and CDR2 is FQNEAQ (reference sequence). CDR3 length: 14 residues. V lost 2 bases, J lost 3 bases, and 3 bases stayed unmatched. Original analysis: By means of reference gene primer amplification, nucleated cell counts were estimated. Sequencing used immunoSEQ multiplex PCR; TCRdb keeps in-frame clones, though not all of them. V, J and clone size reflect that table, while D and trimming were determined from the DNA. The sample carries roughly 150,000 clones, just under 85% recorded once.

The V and J genes are TRBV7-9 and TRBJ1-2; 7 bases agree with TRBD1. Sequenced sample: PBMCs or T cells enriched from blood (not recorded which). The clonotype originates from a middle-aged woman who had recovered from COVID-19. Written as DNA, the CDR3 is TGTGCCAGCAGCTTATTCGGGACAGACTATGGCTACACCTTC. Its translation: CASSLFGTDYGYTF.